The 20 T cell receptor beta chains presented below share a single source sample, sequenced in a study of Ad26.COV2.S vaccination and SARS-CoV-2 variants. The data were produced by immunoSEQ multiplex PCR, yet TCRdb's version contains in-frame clones alone and is incomplete. Found here are roughly 300,000 clones, about 88% of them singletons; the top ten hold around 5.8%. As to treatment: over 15 received Ad26.COV2.S at low or high dose, single or two shots; a few received placebo; per-sample allocation not given. Vaccine and placebo recipients were sampled on day 63 after the first injection. The material was peripheral blood, obtained in a trial of Ad26.COV2.S vaccine versus placebo. Receptor source: a person between 18 and 60 years old who received the Ad26.COV2.S COVID-19 vaccine or a placebo.

This sequence joins TRBV7-9 and TRBJ1-1; D unclear. The CDR3 runs 12 residues. Germline-derived CDR1 and CDR2 are SEHNR and FQNEAQ (reference sequence). V lost 3 bases, J lost 2 bases, and 4 bases lay in between. The CDR3 sequence: CASSFTNTEAFF. The CDR3 region has the DNA TGTGCCAGCAGCTTCACTAACACTGAAGCTTTCTTT.

This sequence joins TRBV6-5 and TRBJ1-5, with a weak D call TRBD1 (5 bases). The CDR3 runs 13 residues. The V end lost 6 bases, the J end lost 6 bases, and 12 bases lay between the germline ends. Germline CDR1 is MNHEY and CDR2 is SVGAGI. The CDR3 region has the DNA TGTGCCAGCAGCCCCCAGAGGGGTCAGCCCCAGCATTTT. It is translated as CASSPQRGQPQHF.

On this clone itself: The DNA is omitted, as the CDR3 cannot be located on it reliably, and the CDR3 follows TCRdb's listing. The chain is built from TRBV5-1 and TRBJ1-1; TRBD1 is taken as the D call from the table, unchecked against the DNA. The germline CDR1 and CDR2 sequences are SGHRS and YFSETQ. With termini counted, the CDR3 has 13 amino acids. The chain's CDR3 is CASSFTGVPEAFF.

This clone was detected once. The rearrangement joins TRBV11-3 to TRBJ2-7; perhaps TRBD2 as D (7 bases). CDR1 SGHNT and CDR2 YENEEA come from the germline V gene. Trimming removed 1 base at V and 2 bases at J, with 12 bases between. This CDR3 spans 15 amino acids. For the CDR3, the DNA is TGTGCCAGCAGCTTAGGCGGGGGCGAGACCTACGAGCAGTACTTC. Protein: CASSLGGGETYEQYF.

The chain employs TRBV30 and TRBJ2-2, with 7 bases that match TRBD1. Germline V gives CDR1 GTSNPN, CDR2 SVGIG (reference sequence). The CDR3 contains 15 residues. V trimming: 1 base; J trimming: 3 bases; junction bases outside the gene matches: 5. CDR3 in DNA: TGTGCCTGGAGTGCACTAGGGGGCTACACCGGGGAGCTGTTTTTT. This gives the protein CAWSALGGYTGELFF.

The V call is TRBV6-4, the J call TRBJ2-1; a possible D gene is TRBD2 (6 bases). This CDR3 contains 14 residues. Germline CDR1 MRHNA, CDR2 SNTAGT. Trimming cost V 4 bases and J 5 bases, with 12 bases left between them. The CDR3 protein is CASSVGGENNEQFF. CDR3 nucleotide sequence: TGTGCCAGCAGTGTTGGCGGGGAAAACAATGAGCAGTTCTTC.

J is TRBJ1-5 and V is TRBV2, with D unclear. This CDR3 contains 14 residues. V lost 10 bases and J 5 bases, leaving 18 bases between the germline ends. Germline CDR1 is SNHLY and CDR2 is FYNNEI. In DNA, the CDR3 is TGTGCCACCCAGAGTCGGTTATACGATCAGCCCCAGCATTTT. Translation: CATQSRLYDQPQHF.

This clone was observed a handful of times. The chain links TRBV29-1 to TRBJ2-7; 9 bases are a match to TRBD1. Germline loops: CDR1 SQVTM, CDR2 ANQGSEA. This CDR3 region has 13 residues. V gave up 7 bases and J gave up 2 bases; unmatched junction bases: 6. CDR3 bases: TGCAGCGGGAGCCGACAGGGGGCCTACGAGCAGTACTTC. Translation: CSGSRQGAYEQYF.

V gene TRBV5-6 combines with J gene TRBJ1-1; D ambiguous. The CDR3 length is 15 residues. Germline V gene sequence: CDR1 SGHDT, CDR2 YYEEEE. Trimming shortened V by 0 bases and J by 0 bases, and 9 bases separated the two germline ends. DNA of the CDR3: TGTGCCAGCAGCTTGGGACCTGGAATGAACACTGAAGCTTTCTTT. Its translation: CASSLGPGMNTEAFF.

V gene TRBV5-6 combines with J gene TRBJ1-6; D unclear. V lost 6 bases and J 10 bases, leaving 14 bases between the germline ends. Germline lookup yields CDR1 SGHDT and CDR2 YYEEEE. This CDR3 is 13 amino acids long. CDR3 protein: CASNGVGESPLHF. CDR3 sequence (DNA): TGTGCCAGCAACGGAGTGGGTGAATCACCCCTCCACTTT.

This clone was counted once. V is TRBV7-3 and J is TRBJ2-5; maybe TRBD2 (5 bases). V gave up 4 bases and J gave up 2 bases, with 8 bases separating them. Germline V gives CDR1 SGHTA, CDR2 FQGTGA. The CDR3 length is 13 residues. As DNA, the CDR3 is TGTGCCAGCAGCTCGCGCGGGCAAGAGACCCAGTACTTC. This gives the protein CASSSRGQETQYF.

V usage is TRBV7-6 and J usage is TRBJ2-7; D gene uncertain. V was clipped by 5 bases and J by 2 bases, with 16 bases between them. Germline CDR1 reads SGHVS; CDR2 reads FNYEAQ. The CDR3 contains 15 residues. The CDR3 loop is CASSISESPPYEQYF. The CDR3 bases are TGTGCCAGCAGCATCAGCGAGAGTCCCCCCTACGAGCAGTACTTC.

The chain employs TRBV7-3 and TRBJ2-3, with D possibly TRBD1 on 6 matching bases. This CDR3 spans 14 amino acids. Trimming left V 3 bases short and J 6 bases short, with 13 bases between. Germline V gene data show CDR1 as SGHTA and CDR2 as FQGTGA. The chain's CDR3 is CASSFGSGADTQYF. The CDR3 region has the DNA TGTGCCAGCAGCTTTGGCTCAGGGGCGGATACGCAGTATTTT. Looking up the rest from reference TRBV7-3 and TRBJ2-3 gives the full variable domain: GAGVSQTPSNKVTEKGKYVELRCDPISGHTALYWYRQSLGQGPEFLIYFQGTGAADDSGLPNDRFFAVRPEGSVSTLKIQRTERGDSAVYLCASSFGSGADTQYFGPGTRLTVL.

The chain joins TRBV7-9 to TRBJ1-2, with 9 bases aligning to TRBD1. The length of the CDR3 is 16 residues. Germline CDR1 SEHNR, CDR2 FQNEAQ (reference sequence). V trimming: 3 bases; J trimming: 3 bases; junction bases outside the gene matches: 8. The CDR3 region is CASSFLDRGYDYGYTF. CDR3 coding DNA: TGTGCCAGCAGCTTTCTCGACAGGGGGTATGACTATGGCTACACCTTC.

The CDR3 DNA follows: TGTGCCAGCAGCTTAGAACAGGGGTCCTCCTACGAGCAGTACTTC. Amino acid sequence: CASSLEQGSSYEQYF. The chain uses TRBV7-8 and TRBJ2-7; 7 bases agree with TRBD1. This CDR3 has 15 residues. Germline trimming cut 1 base from V and 0 bases from J; bases unmatched to any gene: 3. Germline CDR1 SGHVS, CDR2 FQNEAQ.

The V and J genes are TRBV6-1 and TRBJ1-1, with D maybe TRBD1 (5 bases). The CDR3 covers 15 residues. The germline V gene encodes CDR1 MNHNS and CDR2 SASEGT. The V and J ends lost 3 bases and 8 bases respectively, with 19 bases between them. Here the CDR3 reads CASSEQGVVRKEAFF. The CDR3 nucleotides read TGTGCCAGCAGTGAGCAGGGAGTAGTAAGGAAAGAAGCTTTCTTT.

The rearrangement uses TRBV6-2 or TRBV6-3 and TRBJ1-5, with 9 bases lining up with TRBD1. J gave up 5 bases and V 2 bases, and 10 bases lay outside the gene matches. Germline CDR1 MNHEY, CDR2 SVGEGT. This CDR3 contains 17 residues. As DNA, the CDR3 is TGTGCCAGCAGTTACACAACCGGGACAGGGACTGATCAGCCCCAGCATTTT. This translates into CASSYTTGTGTDQPQHF.

This chain connects TRBV13 to TRBJ1-3; D unclear. V was shortened by 0 bases and J by 4 bases, with 7 bases between the two germline ends. The CDR3 runs to 14 residues. The germline CDR1 and CDR2 sequences are PRHDT and FYEKMQ (reference sequence). CDR3 amino acids: CASSLGVGGNTIYF. CDR3 DNA sequence: TGTGCCAGCAGCTTAGGGGTCGGGGGAAACACCATATATTTT.

This sequence joins TRBV5-4 and TRBJ1-4, with a tentative D call TRBD1 (6 bases). The length of the CDR3 is 16 residues. V was shortened by 0 bases and J by 5 bases, with 14 bases between the two germline ends. The germline CDR1 and CDR2 sequences are SGHNT and YYREEE (reference sequence). The CDR3 DNA is TGTGCCAGCAGCTTGGCCTTCGGGGGCCTGAATGAAAAACTGTTTTTT. Protein: CASSLAFGGLNEKLFF.

The chain has TRBV10-3 and TRBJ1-1; 11 bases agree with TRBD1. Looked up from germline, CDR1 is ENHRY and CDR2 is SYGVKD. J lost 5 bases, V lost 1 base, and 3 bases had no gene match. The CDR3 covers 15 residues. CDR3 nucleotides: TGTGCCATCAGTGAGTGGGACAGGGGGAGGACTGAAGCTTTCTTT. As protein: CAISEWDRGRTEAFF.